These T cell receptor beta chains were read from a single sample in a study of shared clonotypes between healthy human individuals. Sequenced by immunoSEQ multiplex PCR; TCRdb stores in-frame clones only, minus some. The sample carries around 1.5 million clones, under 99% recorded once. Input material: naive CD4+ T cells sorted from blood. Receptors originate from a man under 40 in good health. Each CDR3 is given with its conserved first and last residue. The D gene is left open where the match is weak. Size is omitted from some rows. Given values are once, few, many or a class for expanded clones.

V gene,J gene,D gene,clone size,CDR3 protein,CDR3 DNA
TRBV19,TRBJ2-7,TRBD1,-,CASSLRDSLSYEQYF,TGTGCCAGTAGCCTCCGGGACAGTCTCTCCTACGAGCAGTACTTC
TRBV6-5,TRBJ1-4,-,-,CASSYSTLGREKLFF,TGTGCCAGCAGTTACTCGACTCTCGGCCGCGAAAAACTGTTTTTT
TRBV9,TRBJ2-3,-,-,CASSVFASVSDTQYF,TGTGCCAGCAGCGTATTCGCCAGCGTGTCCGATACGCAGTATTTT
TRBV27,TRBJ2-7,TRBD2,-,CASSFYGTSGEQYF,TGTGCCAGCAGTTTCTACGGGACTAGCGGGGAGCAGTACTTC
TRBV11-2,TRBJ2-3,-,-,CASGERDTQYF,TGTGCCAGCGGCGAGAGAGATACGCAGTATTTT
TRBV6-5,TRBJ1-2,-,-,CASSYSGSADYGYTF,TGTGCCAGCAGTTACTCTGGATCGGCGGACTATGGCTACACCTTC
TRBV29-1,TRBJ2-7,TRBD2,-,CSATVAGVKHEQYF,TGCAGCGCCACCGTAGCGGGAGTCAAGCACGAGCAGTACTTC
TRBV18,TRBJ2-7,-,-,CASSPRLISGQEGFSYEQYF,TGTGCCAGCTCACCAAGGTTAATTAGTGGACAGGAGGGGTTCTCCTACGAGCAGTACTTC
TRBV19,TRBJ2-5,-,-,CASSIASQETQYF,TGTGCCAGTAGTATAGCGTCCCAAGAGACCCAGTACTTC
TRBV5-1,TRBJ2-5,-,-,CASSNAGSEETQYF,TGCGCCAGCAGCAATGCGGGAAGTGAAGAGACCCAGTACTTC
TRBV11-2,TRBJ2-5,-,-,CASSPVKETQYF,TGTGCCAGCAGCCCAGTGAAAGAGACCCAGTACTTC
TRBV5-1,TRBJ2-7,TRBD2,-,CASSTTTSGSISYEQYF,TGCGCCAGCAGCACAACTACTAGCGGGAGTATCTCCTACGAGCAGTACTTC
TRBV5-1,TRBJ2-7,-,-,CASSLGDISYEQYF,TGCGCCAGCAGCTTGGGTGACATCTCCTACGAGCAGTACTTC
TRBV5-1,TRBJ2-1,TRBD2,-,CASSFPRPGTSGSSSYNEQFF,TGCGCCAGCAGCTTCCCAAGACCCGGGACTAGCGGTTCTAGCTCCTACAATGAGCAGTTCTTC
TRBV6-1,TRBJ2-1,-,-,CASSDANRVLLPYNEQFF,TGTGCCAGCAGTGACGCAAACAGGGTCCTCTTACCCTACAATGAGCAGTTCTTC
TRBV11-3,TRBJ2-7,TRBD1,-,CASSLTGTGSEQYF,TGTGCCAGCAGCTTAACCGGGACAGGTAGCGAGCAGTACTTC
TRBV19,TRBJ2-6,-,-,CASSPTGTGANVLTF,TGTGCCAGTAGTCCCACAGGGACAGGGGCCAACGTCCTGACTTTC
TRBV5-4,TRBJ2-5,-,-,CASSSKGGSETQYF,TGTGCCAGCAGCTCGAAGGGGGGCTCAGAGACCCAGTACTTC
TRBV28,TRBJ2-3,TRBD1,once,CASSPQGRGRTDTQYF,TGTGCCAGCAGTCCCCAGGGTAGGGGGCGCACAGATACGCAGTATTTT
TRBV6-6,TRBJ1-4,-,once,CASSRNEVNEKLFF,TGTGCCAGCAGCCGAAACGAGGTTAATGAAAAACTGTTTTTT
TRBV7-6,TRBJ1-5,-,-,CASSLVRDQPQHF,TGTGCCAGCAGCTTGGTTAGGGACCAGCCCCAGCATTTT
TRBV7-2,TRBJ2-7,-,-,CASTPNRETPYEQYF,TGTGCCAGCACCCCCAACAGGGAAACCCCCTACGAGCAGTACTTC
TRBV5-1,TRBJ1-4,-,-,CASSSGQTKNEKLFF,TGCGCCAGCAGCTCCGGACAGACCAAGAATGAAAAACTGTTTTTT
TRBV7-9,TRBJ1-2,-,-,CASSLSRANGYTF,TGTGCCAGCAGCTTATCTAGGGCTAATGGCTACACCTTC
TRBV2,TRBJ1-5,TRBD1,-,CASSEAWDSYYSNQPQHF,TGTGCCAGCAGTGAAGCGTGGGACAGCTACTATAGCAATCAGCCCCAGCATTTT
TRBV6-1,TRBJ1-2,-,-,CASSDSAFYGYTF,TGTGCCAGCAGTGATAGCGCCTTCTATGGCTACACCTTC
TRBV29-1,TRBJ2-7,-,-,CSVPGGSMISEQYF,TGCAGCGTTCCCGGGGGCAGCATGATTTCCGAGCAGTACTTC
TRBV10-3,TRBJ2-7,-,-,CAIGLPYEQYF,TGTGCCATCGGGCTACCCTACGAGCAGTACTTC
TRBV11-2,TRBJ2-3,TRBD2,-,CASSLDSGRRADTQYF,TGTGCCAGCAGCTTAGACAGCGGGAGGCGCGCAGATACGCAGTATTTT
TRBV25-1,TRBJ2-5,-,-,CASSELPQETQYF,TGTGCCAGCAGTGAGCTCCCACAAGAGACCCAGTACTTC
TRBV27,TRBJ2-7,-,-,CASSLSEPGEQYF,TGTGCCAGCAGTCTATCAGAGCCCGGGGAGCAGTACTTC
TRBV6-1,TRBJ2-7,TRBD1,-,CASSAGTGDSYEQYF,TGTGCCAGCAGTGCCGGGACAGGGGATTCCTACGAGCAGTACTTC
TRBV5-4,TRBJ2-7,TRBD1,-,CASSTGTGSYEQYF,TGTGCCAGCAGCACCGGGACAGGCTCCTACGAGCAGTACTTC
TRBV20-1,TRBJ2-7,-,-,CSALGVEQYF,TGCAGTGCTTTGGGAGTCGAGCAGTACTTC
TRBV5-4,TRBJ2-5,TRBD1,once,CASSSGQSETQYF,TGTGCCAGCAGCTCGGGACAGTCGGAGACCCAGTACTTC
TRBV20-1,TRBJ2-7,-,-,CSQGPYEQYF,TGCAGCCAGGGGCCCTACGAGCAGTACTTC
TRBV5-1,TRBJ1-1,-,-,CASSLAGREGTEAFF,TGCGCCAGCAGCTTGGCCGGCAGGGAGGGGACTGAAGCTTTCTTT
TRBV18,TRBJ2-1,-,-,CASSPPSGQSGQFF,TGTGCCAGCTCACCACCGAGTGGCCAGTCCGGGCAGTTCTTC
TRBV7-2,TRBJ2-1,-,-,CASSLVPRGLPYNEQFF,TGTGCCAGCAGCTTAGTCCCGCGGGGACTCCCCTACAATGAGCAGTTCTTC
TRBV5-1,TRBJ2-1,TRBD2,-,CASSFLVGSGIYGEQFF,TGCGCCAGCAGCTTCCTGGTCGGTAGCGGGATCTATGGTGAGCAGTTCTTC
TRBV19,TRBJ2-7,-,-,CASSMGKVMSVGGEQYF,TGTGCCAGTAGTATGGGTAAAGTTATGTCGGTGGGAGGCGAGCAGTACTTC
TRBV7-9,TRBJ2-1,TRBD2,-,CASSPGSPSGRATGKVF,TGTGCCAGCAGCCCTGGTAGTCCTAGCGGGAGGGCAACAGGGAAGGTCTTC
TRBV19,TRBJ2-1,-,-,CASSIGRPLNEQFF,TGTGCCAGTAGTATAGGAAGACCCCTCAATGAGCAGTTCTTC
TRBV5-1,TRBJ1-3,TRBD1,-,CASSVGQRKSGNTIYF,TGCGCCAGCAGCGTGGGACAGAGGAAGTCTGGAAACACCATATATTTT
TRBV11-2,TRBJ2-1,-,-,CASSSHAWSSYNEQFF,TGTGCCAGCAGTTCACATGCATGGAGCTCCTACAATGAGCAGTTCTTC
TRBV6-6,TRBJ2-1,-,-,CATQGTTRTYEQFF,TGTGCCACCCAGGGGACTACACGTACGTATGAGCAGTTCTTC
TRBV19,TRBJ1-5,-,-,CASSMRIYSNQPQHF,TGTGCCAGTAGTATGAGGATTTATAGCAATCAGCCCCAGCATTTT
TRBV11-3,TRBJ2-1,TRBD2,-,CASSFRTSDYNEQFF,TGTGCCAGCAGCTTCCGAACTAGCGATTACAATGAGCAGTTCTTC
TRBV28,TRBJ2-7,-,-,CASISMGGGRYEQYF,TGTGCCAGCATCTCGATGGGGGGAGGACGTTACGAGCAGTACTTC
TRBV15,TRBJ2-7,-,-,CATSSAWSPYEQYF,TGTGCCACCAGCAGTGCTTGGAGCCCCTACGAGCAGTACTTC
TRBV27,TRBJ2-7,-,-,CASSLLPIPSRQGEQYF,TGTGCCAGCAGTTTACTACCCATCCCTAGCCGGCAAGGCGAGCAGTACTTC
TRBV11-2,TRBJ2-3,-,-,CASSLDGLQGVTQYF,TGTGCCAGCAGCTTAGATGGTTTACAGGGAGTGACGCAGTATTTT
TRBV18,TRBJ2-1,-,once,CASSPESGTYNEQFF,TGTGCCAGCTCACCTGAGAGCGGCACCTACAATGAGCAGTTCTTC
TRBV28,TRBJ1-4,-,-,CASSPTRGGFGEKLFF,TGTGCCAGCAGTCCAACCCGAGGGGGGTTTGGTGAAAAACTGTTTTTT
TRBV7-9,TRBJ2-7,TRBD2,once,CASSLTLAGALSYEQYF,TGTGCCAGCAGCCTAACCTTAGCGGGAGCACTTTCCTACGAGCAGTACTTC
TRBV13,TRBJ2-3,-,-,CASSIDPYTQYF,TGTGCCAGCAGCATAGACCCCTATACGCAGTATTTT
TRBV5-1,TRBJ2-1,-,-,CASSLWENNEQFF,TGCGCCAGCAGCTTATGGGAGAACAATGAGCAGTTCTTC
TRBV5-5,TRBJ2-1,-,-,CASSLTGRVYNEQFF,TGTGCCAGCAGCTTGACAGGGAGGGTCTACAATGAGCAGTTCTTC
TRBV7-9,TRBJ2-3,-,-,CASSLLGPGADTQYF,TGTGCCAGCAGCTTACTAGGGCCCGGGGCAGATACGCAGTATTTT
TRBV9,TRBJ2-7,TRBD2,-,CASSVATDLRENDEQYF,TGTGCCAGCAGCGTAGCTACCGATTTGCGGGAGAACGACGAGCAGTACTTC